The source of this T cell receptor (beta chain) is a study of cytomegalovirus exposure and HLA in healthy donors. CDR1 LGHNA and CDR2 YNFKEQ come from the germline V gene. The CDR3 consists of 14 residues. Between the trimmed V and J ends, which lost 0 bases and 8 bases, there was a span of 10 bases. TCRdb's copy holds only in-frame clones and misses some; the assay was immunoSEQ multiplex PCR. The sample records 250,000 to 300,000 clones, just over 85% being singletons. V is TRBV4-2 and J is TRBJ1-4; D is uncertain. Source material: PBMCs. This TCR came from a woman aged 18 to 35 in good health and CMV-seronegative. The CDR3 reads CASSQEVRYEKLFF. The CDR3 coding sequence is TGTGCCAGCAGCCAAGAGGTCAGATACGAAAAACTGTTTTTT.